At least ten counts were recorded for the clone carrying this T cell receptor (beta chain). Its antigen is as yet unknown. Germline CDR1 is SGHNT and CDR2 is YENEEA. Trimming took 5 bases from V and 4 from J; bases not matched to a gene: 7. This CDR3 is built from 15 residues. These data originate in a study of neurological immune-mediated disorders. The authors made cDNA by 5'RACE with 10-nucleotide random UMIs. Over 160 million TCR-beta sequences, together covering 15-18 subjects, were produced by every individual sequencing run that was carried out. One entry per CDR3 protein, called by TCRdb with MiXCR from the 5' RACE reads. Of 40,000 to 60,000 distinct CDR3 sequences in the sample, around 13% were seen once. Time point specified: longitudinal time-point 2. PBMCs stored at -80 C, numbering 2 million, were the origin of the unsorted libraries. Study-level results: The most TCR clonal expansion was seen in HTLV-1-associated myelopathy, whereas the least was seen in multiple sclerosis, below the level in healthy controls.

The sample taken for sequencing was PBMCs. The source of this sequence is a male donor with HTLV-1-associated myelopathy (HAM/TSP). The gene calls are TRBV11-3 and TRBJ2-2; 7 bases match TRBD1. CDR3 residues: CASSPDRESTGELFF. The CDR3 DNA follows: TGTGCCAGCAGCCCCGACAGGGAGAGCACCGGGGAGCTGTTTTTT. Filled out from reference TRBV11-3 and TRBJ2-2, the complete variable domain reads EAGVVQSPRYKIIEKKQPVAFWCNPISGHNTLYWYLQNLGQGPELLIRYENEEAVDDSQLPKDRFSAERLKGVDSTLKIQPAELGDSAVYLCASSPDRESTGELFFGEGSRLTVL.